This TCR beta chain was profiled in a study of blood T cell repertoires in COVID-19. Study-wide background: Donors in the United States, Italy and Spain gave samples during acute or convalescent COVID-19. T cells, B-cell-depleted T cells, or PBMCs provided the cDNA or gDNA that served as material.

Original data processing: Amplified reference gene primers provided the basis for estimating nucleated cell counts. The repertoire was sequenced with immunoSEQ multiplex PCR; TCRdb's copy has only in-frame clones and lacks some. V, J and clone size reflect that table, while D and trimming were determined from the DNA. The sample carries roughly 190,000 clones, roughly 76% recorded once. The CDR3 extends over 16 amino acids. Looked up from germline, CDR1 is MRHNA and CDR2 is SNTAGT. Trimming cost V 5 bases and J 3 bases; bases outside gene matches: 9. The chain combines TRBV6-4 with TRBJ2-2, with 7 bases lining up with TRBD1. Sequencing was carried out using peripheral blood. The clonotype originates from a woman aged 40 to 50 with COVID-19, enrolled during active disease. This CDR3 reads CASSNRQGEDTGELFF. In nucleotides, the CDR3 is TGTGCCAGCAGTAACCGACAGGGAGAAGACACCGGGGAGCTGTTTTTT.